This passage covers 14 T cell receptor beta chains from one sample sequenced in a study of brain metastases from non-small cell lung cancer. Assay: immunoSEQ multiplex PCR; the TCRdb copy retains only in-frame clones and omits some. In the table there are some 4,000 clones, about nine tenths of which are singletons. The sequenced sample consisted of primary lung tumor tissue. The receptors shown here come from a donor older than 35 with non-small cell lung cancer.

This sequence joins TRBV2 and TRBJ1-1; D may be TRBD1 (5 bases). The germline V gene has CDR1 SNHLY and CDR2 FYNNEI. Trimming shortened V by 7 bases and J by 1 base, and 10 bases separated the two germline ends. The length of the CDR3 is 13 residues. CDR3 residues: CASNWGGNTEAFF. CDR3 DNA: TGTGCCAGCAATTGGGGCGGGAACACTGAAGCTTTCTTT.

This chain connects TRBV21-1 to TRBJ1-5. TRBV21-1 is marked as a pseudogene. This CDR3 is 15 amino acids long. CDR3 bases: TGTGCCAGCAGTAAATGGCCGGGTAGCAATCAGCCCCAGCATTTT. This translates into CASSKWPGSNQPQHF.

Concerning this clone itself: The same CDR3 is also encoded by other DNA sequences in this sample. This rearrangement joins TRBV5-6 to TRBJ1-2; D remains ambiguous. CDR1 SGHDT and CDR2 YYEEEE come from the germline V gene. The CDR3 is 12 amino acids. Trimming shortened V by 4 bases and J by 8 bases, and 12 bases separated the two germline ends. The CDR3 loop is CASSLRWSGYTF. DNA of the CDR3: TGTGCCAGCAGCCTCAGGTGGTCGGGCTACACCTTC.

J is TRBJ1-5 and V is TRBV2; D unclear. There are 12 residues in the CDR3. Trimming removed 7 bases at V and 3 bases at J, with 7 bases between. The germline V gene encodes CDR1 SNHLY and CDR2 FYNNEI. The CDR3 protein is CASNKFNQPQHF. Written as DNA, the CDR3 is TGTGCCAGCAATAAGTTCAATCAGCCCCAGCATTTT. Based on the CDR3 plus reference TRBV2 and TRBJ1-5, the full variable domain is EPEVTQTPSHQVTQMGQEVILRCVPISNHLYFYWYRQILGQKVEFLVSFYNNEISEKSEIFDDQFSVERPDGSNFTLKIRSTKLEDSAMYFCASNKFNQPQHFGDGTRLSIL.

The CDR3 protein is CASSQGRDFLRNTEAFF. DNA of the CDR3: TGCGCCAGCAGCCAGGGGAGGGACTTCCTAAGGAACACTGAAGCTTTCTTT. The chain has TRBV5-1 and TRBJ1-1, with TRBD1 as a possible D gene (6 bases). Trimming left V 4 bases short and J 1 base short, with 20 bases between. This CDR3 has 17 residues. Per germline, CDR1 SGHRS and CDR2 YFSETQ.

V usage is TRBV18 and J usage is TRBJ2-3; possibly TRBD2 for D (5 bases). The CDR3 has 15 residues. Germline assignment: CDR1 KGHSH and CDR2 LQKENI. The V and J ends lost 5 bases and 1 base respectively, with 13 bases between them. The CDR3 DNA reads TGTGCCAGCTCAAAGCAAGACTATGGCACAGATACGCAGTATTTT. Its protein is CASSKQDYGTDTQYF. Full variable domain (outside the CDR3, taken from reference TRBV18 and TRBJ2-3): NAGVMQNPRHLVRRRGQEARLRCSPMKGHSHVYWYRQLPEEGLKFMVYLQKENIIDESGMPKERFSAEFPKEGPSILRIQQVVRGDSAAYFCASSKQDYGTDTQYFGPGTRLTVL.

As regards this clone: One end of the junction fails to match germline, which may point to a read error. This chain uses TRBV5-6 with TRBJ2-7, with TRBD1 matching over 8 bases. CDR1 SGHDT and CDR2 YYEEEE come from the germline V gene. This CDR3 comprises 14 residues. The CDR3 spells CASSVDRVAYEHYF. CDR3 DNA: TGTGCCAGCAGCGTGGACAGGGTCGCCTACGAGCATTACTTC.

The gene calls are TRBV15 and TRBJ2-3, with a tentative D call TRBD2 (7 bases). Trimming took off 1 base at V and 2 bases at J, with 16 bases between the two ends. Germline CDR1 and CDR2: LNHNV and YYDKDF (reference sequence). The CDR3 runs 17 residues. The CDR3 bases are TGTGCCACCAGCAGAGGAAGAGGGGGGGTCCTCACAGATACGCAGTATTTT. Translation gives CATSRGRGGVLTDTQYF.

The chain recombines TRBV27 with TRBJ2-1; D may be TRBD1 (7 bases). This CDR3 has 15 residues. The germline V and J ends were trimmed by 6 bases and 0 bases, with 12 bases remaining between them. Germline CDR1 and CDR2: MNHEY and SMNVEV (reference sequence). The CDR3, as DNA: TGTGCCAGCAGGCCAGGGGGGAGCTCCTACAATGAGCAGTTCTTC. Residues: CASRPGGSSYNEQFF.

The chain joins TRBV25-1 to TRBJ1-2, with no clear D. Germline V lookup: CDR1 MGHDK, CDR2 SYGVNS. V dropped 0 bases and J dropped 0 bases, with 5 bases sitting between them. This CDR3 comprises 14 residues. The CDR3 region is CASSEYGANYGYTF. The CDR3 nucleotides read TGTGCCAGCAGTGAATACGGGGCTAACTATGGCTACACCTTC.

The table lists this clone with a count of one. V gene TRBV27 combines with J gene TRBJ1-1; 8 positions agree with TRBD1. V lost 6 bases, J lost 1 base, and 4 bases stayed unmatched. This CDR3 contains 14 residues. The germline CDR1 and CDR2 sequences are MNHEY and SMNVEV (reference sequence). Here the CDR3 DNA reads TGTGCCAGCAGCGGACAGGGAGCGAACACTGAAGCTTTCTTT. Translating it yields CASSGQGANTEAFF.

The chain combines TRBV30 with TRBJ2-2, with D unclear. Germline V gene sequence: CDR1 GTSNPN, CDR2 SVGIG (reference sequence). The CDR3 consists of 11 residues. V gave up 2 bases and J gave up 2 bases, with 0 bases separating them. The CDR3 loop reads CAWSNTGELFF. Written as DNA, the CDR3 is TGTGCCTGGAGTAACACCGGGGAGCTGTTTTTT.

This clone appeared a single time. This chain joins TRBV9 and TRBJ1-2, with unresolved D. The CDR3 runs 18 residues. Germline CDR1 and CDR2: SGDLS and YYNGEE. V lost 2 bases to trimming and J lost 7 bases, with 27 bases between them. CDR3 nucleotides: TGTGCCAGCAGCGTCCCAATCTCGTTAGGTTATGGCTCGGGTGGCTACACCTTC. Protein: CASSVPISLGYGSGGYTF.

The chain joins TRBV6-5 to TRBJ2-2; a possible D gene is TRBD1 (6 bases). CDR3 size: 12 residues. The V end lost 9 bases, the J end lost 4 bases, and 9 bases lay between the germline ends. Germline values: CDR1 MNHEY, CDR2 SVGAGI. CDR3 region: CASNRVTGELFF. The CDR3 DNA is TGTGCCAGTAACAGGGTCACCGGGGAGCTGTTTTTT.